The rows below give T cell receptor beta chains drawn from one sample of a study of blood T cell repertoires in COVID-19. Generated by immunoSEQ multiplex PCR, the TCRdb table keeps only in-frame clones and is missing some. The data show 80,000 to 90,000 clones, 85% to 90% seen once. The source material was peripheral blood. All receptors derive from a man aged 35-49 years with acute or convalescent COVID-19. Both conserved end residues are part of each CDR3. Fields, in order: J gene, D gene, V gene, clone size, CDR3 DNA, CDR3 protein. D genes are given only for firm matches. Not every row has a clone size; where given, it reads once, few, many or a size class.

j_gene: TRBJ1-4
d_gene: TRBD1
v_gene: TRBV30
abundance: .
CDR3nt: TGTGCCCTACGACAGGGGGCGAAACTGTTTTTT
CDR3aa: CALRQGAKLFF

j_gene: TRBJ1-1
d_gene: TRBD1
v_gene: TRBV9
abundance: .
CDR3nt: TGTGCCAGCAGCGTCGGACAGGGACCGAACACTGAAGCTTTCTTT
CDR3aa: CASSVGQGPNTEAFF

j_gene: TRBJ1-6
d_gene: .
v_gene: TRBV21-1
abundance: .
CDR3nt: TGTGCCAGCACCCCAGGGGTTCCCTATAATTCACCCCTCCACTTT
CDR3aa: CASTPGVPYNSPLHF

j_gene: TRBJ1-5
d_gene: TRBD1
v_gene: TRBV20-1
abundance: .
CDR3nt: TGCAGTGCTAGAGGGGGGGGACAGGAGCATTTT
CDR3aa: CSARGGGQEHF

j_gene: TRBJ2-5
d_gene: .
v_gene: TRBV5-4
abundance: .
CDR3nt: TGTGCCAGCAGCTTGGTTGGGCAGATCCAAGAGACCCAGTACTTC
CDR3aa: CASSLVGQIQETQYF

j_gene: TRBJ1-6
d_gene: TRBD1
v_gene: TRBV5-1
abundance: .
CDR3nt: TGCGCCAGCAGCCCGTGGGACAGGGATGGGGGTAATTCACCCCTCCACTTT
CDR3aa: CASSPWDRDGGNSPLHF

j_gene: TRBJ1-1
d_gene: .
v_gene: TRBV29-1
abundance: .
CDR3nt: TGCAGCGCACAGGAGAACACTGAAGCTTTCTTT
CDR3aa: CSAQENTEAFF

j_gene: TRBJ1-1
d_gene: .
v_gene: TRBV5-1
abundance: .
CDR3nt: TGCGCCAGCAGCTCCTCGGGGGGGAACACTGAAGCTTTCTTT
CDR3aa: CASSSSGGNTEAFF

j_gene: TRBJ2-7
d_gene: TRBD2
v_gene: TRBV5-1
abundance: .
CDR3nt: TGCGCCAGCAGCACGGGACTAGCGGCAAGACCCCCCTACGAGCAGTACTTC
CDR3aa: CASSTGLAARPPYEQYF

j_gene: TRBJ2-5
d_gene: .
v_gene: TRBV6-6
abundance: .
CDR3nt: TGTGCCAGCAGTCTAAAGCACTCCCGCGGGGAGACCCAGTACTTC
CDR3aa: CASSLKHSRGETQYF

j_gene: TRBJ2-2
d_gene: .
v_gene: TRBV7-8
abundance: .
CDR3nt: TGTGCCAGCAGCTTGGAAGACGGAGGGGATAGCGGGGAGCTGTTTTTT
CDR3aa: CASSLEDGGDSGELFF

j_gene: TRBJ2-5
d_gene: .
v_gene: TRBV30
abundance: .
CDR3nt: TGTGCCTGGAGTGTACGTGGGAGCGGAGAGACCCAGTACTTC
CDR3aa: CAWSVRGSGETQYF

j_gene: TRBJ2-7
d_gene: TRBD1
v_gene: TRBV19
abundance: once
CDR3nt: TGTGCCAGTAGTATAGGGCAGGGGGAGATGGAGCAGTACTTC
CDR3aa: CASSIGQGEMEQYF

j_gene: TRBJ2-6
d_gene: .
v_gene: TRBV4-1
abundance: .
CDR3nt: TGCGCCAGCAGCCCCGTTATAGTGTCTGGGGCCAACGTCCTGACTTTC
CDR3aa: CASSPVIVSGANVLTF

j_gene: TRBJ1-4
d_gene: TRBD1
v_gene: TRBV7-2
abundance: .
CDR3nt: TGTGCCAGCAGCTTAGGAGGGGGCGGTAGTCGAGAAAAACTGTTTTTT
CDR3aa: CASSLGGGGSREKLFF

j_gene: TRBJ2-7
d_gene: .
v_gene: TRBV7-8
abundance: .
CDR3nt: TGTGCCAGCAGCTTAGCGTTGGCGGGGATTCCCTACGAGCAGTACTTC
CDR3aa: CASSLALAGIPYEQYF

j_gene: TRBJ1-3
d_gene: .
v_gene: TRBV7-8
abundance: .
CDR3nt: TGTGCCAGCAGCTCCATGTTACAGGGAGGAAACACCATATATTTT
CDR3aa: CASSSMLQGGNTIYF

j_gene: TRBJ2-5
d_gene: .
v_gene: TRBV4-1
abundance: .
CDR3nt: TGCGCCAGCAGCCAAGATCGTCCAGCAGCGGGGACCCAGTACTTC
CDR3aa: CASSQDRPAAGTQYF

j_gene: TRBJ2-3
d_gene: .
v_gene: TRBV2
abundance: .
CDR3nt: TGTGCTAAACCGAGCCGGGAAAATACAGATACGCAGTATTTT
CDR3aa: CAKPSRENTDTQYF

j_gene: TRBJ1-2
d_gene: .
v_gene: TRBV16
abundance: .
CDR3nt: TGTGCCAGCAGCCAATCATCGGGAGCTAACTATGGCTACACCTTC
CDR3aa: CASSQSSGANYGYTF

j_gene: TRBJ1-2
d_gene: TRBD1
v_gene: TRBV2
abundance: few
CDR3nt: TGTGCCAGCAGTTCTATGACAGGGGGAGGCGGAGGCTACACCTTC
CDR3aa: CASSSMTGGGGGYTF

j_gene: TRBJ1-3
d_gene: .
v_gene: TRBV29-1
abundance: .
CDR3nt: TGCAGCGCCGGGGGGGGTCCCTCTGGAAACACCATATATTTT
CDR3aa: CSAGGGPSGNTIYF